This T cell receptor (beta chain) appears in the sequencing data of a study of T-cell memory formation after mild COVID-19. Whole-study findings and limits: Memory sampled before infection contained some responding clones, suggesting cross-reactive memory joined. Researchers report contracting CD4+ clones mostly in CM and EM, with CD8+ clones in EMRA. Later expanders leaned CD4+, whereas day 15 to 85 contracting clones were balanced CD4/CD8.

It was 5'RACE with constant-segment primers that produced the TCR alpha and TCR beta cDNA libraries, which carried sample barcodes and UMIs. One entry per CDR3 protein results from TCRdb running MiXCR on the 5' RACE reads. The sample lists hundreds of thousands of distinct CDR3 sequences, 25% to 30% occurring once. For this clonotype: No antigen is known for it.

The trim removed 6 bases at V and 8 bases at J, leaving 10 bases unmatched. The CDR3 covers 15 residues. The germline gives CDR1 MNHEY, CDR2 SVGAGI. The rearrangement uses TRBV6-5 and TRBJ1-4; 9 bases agree with TRBD1. Sequencing was performed on PBMCs or a T cell subset sorted from them (not recorded which). This clonotype originated in an adult woman who had mild COVID-19 (a few samples of this study predate the infection). Cell type and time point are not known. CDR3 region: CASRQTGTGMEKLFF. The CDR3 DNA reads as TGTGCCAGCAGGCAGACCGGGACAGGGATGGAAAAACTGTTTTTT.